The 11 T cell receptor beta chains below all came from one sample that was sequenced in a study of blood T cell repertoires in COVID-19. The protocol was immunoSEQ multiplex PCR, while the TCRdb copy is restricted to in-frame clones and leaves out a portion. This sample has approximately 260,000 clones; about 86% occur once, and the top ten carry roughly 3.1%. Sequencing was performed on PBMCs or T cells enriched from blood (not recorded which). The source is a woman aged 40 to 50 with acute COVID-19.

The chain carries TRBV5-5 and TRBJ2-7; unclear D gene. Germline assignment: CDR1 SGHKS and CDR2 YYEKEE (reference sequence). The CDR3 is 14 residues long. V was shortened by 0 bases and J by 0 bases, with 7 bases between the two germline ends. CDR3 nucleotides: TGTGCCAGCAGCTTGGGGTCTATCTCCTACGAGCAGTACTTC. This sequence encodes CASSLGSISYEQYF. The complete variable domain, with remaining parts taken from reference TRBV5-5 and TRBJ2-7, reads DAGVTQSPTHLIKTRGQQVTLRCSPISGHKSVSWYQQVLGQGPQFIFQYYEKEERGRGNFPDRFSARQFPNYSSELNVNALLLGDSALYLCASSLGSISYEQYFGPGTRLTVT.

The chain recombines TRBV6-5 with TRBJ2-1; 8 bases agree with TRBD2. The CDR3 runs to 15 residues. Germline CDR1 and CDR2: MNHEY and SVGAGI. The junction had 7 bases not matched to a gene; V was cut back by 5 bases and J by 4 bases. The CDR3 reads CASSNQREKYNEQFF. CDR3 nucleotides: TGTGCCAGCAGTAACCAGCGGGAGAAATACAATGAGCAGTTCTTC.

V and J are TRBV5-1 and TRBJ2-3, with 9 bases identical to TRBD1. The CDR3 totals 16 residues. Germline V gene data show CDR1 as SGHRS and CDR2 as YFSETQ. V lost 5 bases and J lost 6; bases outside the gene matches: 13. The CDR3 here is CASRPRTGEGGDTQYF. As DNA, the CDR3 is TGCGCCAGCAGACCCCGGACAGGGGAGGGTGGGGATACGCAGTATTTT.

This clone was seen just once. J is TRBJ1-2 and V is TRBV12-5; D not resolved. Trimming took 0 bases from V and 0 from J, leaving 17 bases between them. There are 18 residues in the CDR3. From germline, CDR1 is LGHNT and CDR2 FRNRAP. CDR3 DNA sequence: TGTGCTAGTGGTTTGGTAACATCCACAGAGGAGGCTAACTATGGCTACACCTTC. Translation gives CASGLVTSTEEANYGYTF.

The rearrangement joins TRBV4-1 to TRBJ1-1; D is undetermined. Germline loops: CDR1 MGHRA, CDR2 YSYEKL. V was clipped by 0 bases and J by 0 bases, with 2 bases between them. The CDR3 length is 13 residues. The CDR3 DNA follows: TGCGCCAGCAGCCAAGACGTGAACACTGAAGCTTTCTTT. Its translation is CASSQDVNTEAFF.

CDR3 sequence: CATSSPGTDTGELFF. The CDR3 DNA follows: TGTGCGACCAGTTCCCCCGGGACTGACACCGGGGAGCTGTTTTTT. The chain uses TRBV5-4 and TRBJ2-2; TRBD2 might be the D (6 bases). Germline CDR1 reads SGHNT; CDR2 reads YYREEE (reference sequence). The CDR3 contains 15 residues. Full variable domain (outside the CDR3, taken from reference TRBV5-4 and TRBJ2-2): ETGVTQSPTHLIKTRGQQVTLRCSSQSGHNTVSWYQQALGQGPQFIFQYYREEENGRGNFPPRFSGLQFPNYSSELNVNALELDDSALYLCATSSPGTDTGELFFGEGSRLTVL.

The CDR3 DNA follows: TGTGCCAGCAGCCCCCGGACTAGCGCCTACAATGAGCAGTTCTTC. This sequence encodes CASSPRTSAYNEQFF. The chain has TRBV9 and TRBJ2-1, with 9 bases that match TRBD2. Germline V CDR1 and CDR2: SGDLS, YYNGEE. The CDR3 is 15 residues long. V shed 4 bases, J shed 2 bases, and the junction held 4 bases outside the gene matches.

This clone was recorded only once. J is TRBJ1-3 and V is TRBV6-5; no reliable D call. Germline CDR1 and CDR2: MNHEY and SVGAGI. The CDR3 runs to 14 residues. V was trimmed by 6 bases and J by 0 bases, leaving 9 bases between them. The DNA of the CDR3 is TGTGCCAGCAGGTTCGGGGTCTCTGGAAACACCATATATTTT. It encodes CASRFGVSGNTIYF.

The chain carries TRBV7-9 and TRBJ2-1; weak D call: TRBD2 (5 bases). The length of the CDR3 is 12 residues. V lost 5 bases to trimming and J lost 5 bases, with 7 bases between them. Germline loops: CDR1 SEHNR, CDR2 FQNEAQ (reference sequence). The CDR3 protein is CASSDYNNEQFF. The CDR3 coding sequence is TGTGCCAGCAGCGACTACAACAATGAGCAGTTCTTC.

The chain carries TRBV20-1 and TRBJ2-7; 12 nucleotides line up with TRBD2. The CDR3 sequence is 15 residues long. Germline lookup yields CDR1 DFQATT and CDR2 SNEGSKA (reference sequence). J lost 3 bases, V lost 3 bases, and 6 bases had no gene match. The CDR3 loop reads CSASRTSGKSYEQYF. In nucleotides, the CDR3 is TGCAGTGCTAGTCGGACTAGCGGGAAAAGCTACGAGCAGTACTTC.

The J gene is TRBJ2-7, the V gene TRBV9, with D perhaps TRBD2 (5 bases). Germline V gives CDR1 SGDLS, CDR2 YYNGEE. Trimming took off 0 bases at V and 6 bases at J, with 19 bases between the two ends. The CDR3 has 16 amino acids. The CDR3 bases are TGTGCCAGCAGCGTAGGAGGAGGCCCCCCTAGGAGCGAGCAGTACTTC. Its protein is CASSVGGGPPRSEQYF.